This section outlines one T cell receptor (beta chain) sequence together with its context. This sample was included in a study of control samples from healthy donors and cancer patients. Generated by immunoSEQ multiplex PCR, the TCRdb table keeps only in-frame clones and is missing some. The sample yields about 180,000 clones, almost 90% seen once. The specimen sequenced was blood. This receptor was taken from a woman aged 50 to 65 in good health.

The CDR3 nucleotides are TGTGCCAGCAGCACCGGGACCATCTACGAGCAGTACTTC. Residues: CASSTGTIYEQYF. V gene TRBV7-2 combines with J gene TRBJ2-7; possibly TRBD1 or TRBD2 for D (5 bases each). The CDR3 is made up of 13 amino acids. The V end was cut by 5 bases, the J end by 3 bases, with 11 bases between. Looked up from germline, CDR1 is SGHTA and CDR2 is FQGNSA.